The 31 T cell receptor beta chains below come from one sample, sequenced in a study of T cell clusters in autoimmune cytopenias. TRB amplification used approximately 250 ng of peripheral blood genomic DNA. TRB rearrangements were amplified by touch-down multiplex PCR with mixed TRB-A/B primers. TCRdb re-called the multiplex PCR reads and gives one entry per CDR3 protein, without DNA. Here the sample table reports fewer than 4,500 distinct CDR3 sequences. These data also formed part of another study, on T cell repertoires in aging, cancer and after chemotherapy.

Input material: peripheral blood. Receptor source: a human donor in good health.

This CDR3 reads CASKREEGYTF. The chain links TRBV6-1 to TRBJ1-2. The CDR3 runs to 11 residues. Germline V lookup: CDR1 MNHNS, CDR2 SASEGT.

This chain uses TRBV6-2 or TRBV6-3 with TRBJ2-3. Germline V gene lookup returns CDR1 MNHEY and CDR2 SVGEGT. The CDR3 extends over 15 amino acids. This CDR3 reads CASSPKRRIGDTQYF.

This rearrangement joins TRBV29-1 to TRBJ2-7; TCRdb indicates TRBD1, and absent DNA this call remains unverified. The CDR3 runs 12 residues. Germline values: CDR1 SQVTM, CDR2 ANQGSEA. The CDR3 reads CSARRGTYEQYF.

The rearrangement joins TRBV27 to TRBJ2-7; checking the TCRdb D call of TRBD1 is not possible without DNA. This CDR3 has 15 residues. Germline V gene data show CDR1 as MNHEY and CDR2 as SMNVEV (reference sequence). The CDR3 is CASRTTFAPWTEQYF.

The chain recombines TRBV6-1 with TRBJ2-7. The V gene's germline CDR1 is MNHNS and CDR2 SASEGT. The CDR3 spans 13 residues. This chain's CDR3 is CASKTGGPYEQYF.

The chain carries TRBV5-4 and TRBJ2-7; TCRdb reports TRBD2, a call that lacks DNA to check it against. The CDR3 is 15 amino acids. CDR1 is SGHNT, CDR2 YYREEE, per germline (reference sequence). The CDR3 reads CASSSDLRRAYEQYF.

CDR3 sequence reads: CASSRGSQGSGELFF. The rearrangement joins TRBV19 to TRBJ2-2; TCRdb's D call of TRBD1 is untestable without DNA. Germline V gene lookup returns CDR1 LNHDA and CDR2 SQIVND (reference sequence). The length of the CDR3 is 15 residues. The whole variable domain, filled in from reference TRBV19 and TRBJ2-2, reads DGGITQSPKYLFRKEGQNVTLSCEQNLNHDAMYWYRQDPGQGLRLIYYSQIVNDFQKGDIAEGYSVSREKKESFPLTVTSAQKNPTAFYLCASSRGSQGSGELFFGEGSRLTVL.

The rearrangement uses TRBV11-2 and TRBJ2-7; TCRdb's D call, TRBD2, is unchecked because there is no DNA. The CDR3 is 12 amino acids. In germline, CDR1 is SGHAT, CDR2 FQNNGV. This CDR3 reads CASSPGTRPQYF.

The chain combines TRBV5-6 with TRBJ2-3. The CDR3 is made up of 12 amino acids. Germline loops: CDR1 SGHDT, CDR2 YYEEEE. CDR3 in amino acids: CASSSSTDTQYF. Based on the CDR3 plus reference TRBV5-6 and TRBJ2-3, the full variable domain is DAGVTQSPTHLIKTRGQQVTLRCSPKSGHDTVSWYQQALGQGPQFIFQYYEEEERQRGNFPDRFSGHQFPNYSSELNVNALLLGDSALYLCASSSSTDTQYFGPGTRLTVL.

This clonotype shows up as large by frequency. The chain has TRBV19 and TRBJ2-5. Per the germline V gene, CDR1 is LNHDA and CDR2 is SQIVND (reference sequence). This CDR3 region has 13 residues. The CDR3 here is CASSMDFQETQYF.

The chain recombines TRBV7-9 with TRBJ2-7. CDR1 is SEHNR and CDR2 is FQNEAQ in the germline V gene (reference sequence). The CDR3 contains 14 residues. CDR3 region: CASSLQQEPYEQYF.

This chain joins TRBV18 and TRBJ2-2. CDR3 length: 12 amino acids. Germline lookup yields CDR1 KGHSH and CDR2 LQKENI. The CDR3 sequence is CASRRPPRELFF.

The rearrangement uses TRBV6-1 and TRBJ2-5. The CDR3 consists of 13 residues. Germline CDR1 and CDR2: MNHNS and SASEGT. CDR3 region: CASRDRDQETQYF.

J is TRBJ1-2 and V is TRBV5-1; TCRdb picks TRBD1, but there is no DNA to check that call. The CDR3 has 18 residues. Germline V CDR1 and CDR2: SGHRS, YFSETQ. CDR3 in amino acids: CASSTRQNSFAGRDGYTF. Full variable domain (outside the CDR3, taken from reference TRBV5-1 and TRBJ1-2): KAGVTQTPRYLIKTRGQQVTLSCSPISGHRSVSWYQQTPGQGLQFLFEYFSETQRNKGNFPGRFSGRQFSNSRSEMNVSTLELGDSALYLCASSTRQNSFAGRDGYTFGSGTRLTVV.

The chain couples TRBV5-4 to TRBJ2-5; TCRdb's D call of TRBD2 is untestable without DNA. Germline V gene data show CDR1 as SGHNT and CDR2 as YYREEE (reference sequence). The CDR3 contains 13 residues. This chain's CDR3 is CASTFSGQETQYF. Full variable domain (outside the CDR3, taken from reference TRBV5-4 and TRBJ2-5): ETGVTQSPTHLIKTRGQQVTLRCSSQSGHNTVSWYQQALGQGPQFIFQYYREEENGRGNFPPRFSGLQFPNYSSELNVNALELDDSALYLCASTFSGQETQYFGPGTRLLVL.

The genes are TRBV19 and TRBJ1-3; TCRdb's D call, TRBD1, is unchecked because there is no DNA. The CDR3 spans 14 residues. The germline CDR1 and CDR2 sequences are LNHDA and SQIVND (reference sequence). The chain's CDR3 is CASGADHSGNTIYF.

This chain joins TRBV19 and TRBJ2-7; absent DNA, TCRdb's TRBD2 call cannot be checked. Germline V lookup: CDR1 LNHDA, CDR2 SQIVND (reference sequence). This CDR3 has 14 amino acids. The CDR3 here is CASSPPGRAREQYF.

The gene calls are TRBV5-4 and TRBJ1-4; lacking DNA, the TRBD1 call made by TCRdb goes unchecked. From germline, CDR1 is SGHNT and CDR2 YYREEE (reference sequence). The CDR3 sequence is 14 residues long. CDR3 residues: CASSLQGINEKLFF.

This chain joins TRBV7-2 and TRBJ2-5. This CDR3 region has 15 residues. The germline CDR1 and CDR2 sequences are SGHTA and FQGNSA. The CDR3 reads CASSYRPTDKETQYF.

The chain links TRBV13 to TRBJ2-2; without DNA, the TCRdb call of TRBD1 cannot be checked. Germline assignment: CDR1 PRHDT and CDR2 FYEKMQ (reference sequence). The CDR3 consists of 13 residues. CDR3 sequence: CASSSTGPGELFF.

This clonotype is labeled medium-sized based on frequency. The J gene is TRBJ2-5, the V gene TRBV19; TCRdb lists TRBD1, though no DNA is available to test this call. Germline V lookup: CDR1 LNHDA, CDR2 SQIVND (reference sequence). The CDR3 has 15 amino acids. CDR3 protein: CASSIGQGAVETQYF.

The genes are TRBV24-1 and TRBJ2-2; TCRdb's D gene call, TRBD1, goes unchecked for lack of DNA. The CDR3 contains 16 residues. The germline V gene encodes CDR1 KGHDR and CDR2 SFDVKD. CDR3 sequence: CATSDPTGGHTGELFF.

The CDR3 spells CASSYGASYNEQFF. The gene calls are TRBV27 and TRBJ2-1; the TCRdb call, TRBD1, lacks DNA for checking. From germline, CDR1 is MNHEY and CDR2 SMNVEV (reference sequence). The CDR3 runs 14 residues.

This clonotype is identified as medium-sized from frequency. V is TRBV19 and J is TRBJ2-1; TCRdb picks TRBD2, but there is no DNA to check that call. CDR1 and CDR2 (germline): LNHDA, SQIVND (reference sequence). This CDR3 is 15 amino acids long. The CDR3 sequence is CASSIRTSGSNEQFF.

The gene calls are TRBV13 and TRBJ2-7; TCRdb selects TRBD2, and the lack of DNA leaves this call unchecked. CDR3 length: 16 amino acids. Germline V CDR1 and CDR2: PRHDT, FYEKMQ (reference sequence). The CDR3 reads CASSPPLGTSAYEQYF.

The CDR3 sequence: CASSYLDRGRSGANVLTF. The V call is TRBV5-5, the J call TRBJ2-6; TCRdb proposes TRBD1, but this gene call is untestable without DNA. This CDR3 contains 18 residues. Germline CDR1 and CDR2: SGHKS and YYEKEE (reference sequence). Full variable domain (missing parts from reference TRBV5-5 and TRBJ2-6): DAGVTQSPTHLIKTRGQQVTLRCSPISGHKSVSWYQQVLGQGPQFIFQYYEKEERGRGNFPDRFSARQFPNYSSELNVNALLLGDSALYLCASSYLDRGRSGANVLTFGAGSRLTVL.

The chain employs TRBV7-6 and TRBJ2-1; the TCRdb D gene call, TRBD2, has no DNA to confirm it. The CDR3 spans 15 residues. The germline V gene has CDR1 SGHVS and CDR2 FNYEAQ. CDR3 residues: CASNDIAGSYNEQFF.

The chain combines TRBV6-5 with TRBJ1-2. Germline-derived CDR1 and CDR2 are MNHEY and SVGAGI. The CDR3 is made up of 17 amino acids. CDR3 protein: CATNRGLRDLSWGGYTF.

V usage is TRBV6-2 or TRBV6-3 and J usage is TRBJ1-6; TCRdb's D call of TRBD1 is untestable without DNA. Germline CDR1 is MNHEY and CDR2 is SVGEGT. The CDR3 loop spans 16 amino acids. CDR3 sequence: CASSSARQGQNSPLHF.

V usage is TRBV12-3 or TRBV12-4 and J usage is TRBJ1-5; no DNA is available, so the TRBD1 call from TCRdb remains unchecked. This CDR3 region has 14 residues. CDR3 in amino acids: CASSHDRSNQPQHF.

This chain links TRBV7-2 with TRBJ2-5; TCRdb's D gene call, TRBD1, goes unchecked for lack of DNA. There are 14 residues in the CDR3. Germline values: CDR1 SGHTA, CDR2 FQGNSA. The CDR3 is CASSFTGFGETQYF.